The clone carrying this TCR beta chain was seen only a few times. Using immunoSEQ multiplex PCR, the repertoire was profiled, and TCRdb retains in-frame clones only, with some absent. The sample carries tens of thousands of clones, 75% to 90% recorded once. This sample stems from a study of technical replicates of blood from a handful of donors. After removal of 8 bases from V and 3 bases from J, the junction contained 3 bases not matched to a gene. Germline assignment: CDR1 WNHNN and CDR2 SYGVQD (reference sequence). The CDR3 spans 12 residues. This TCR came from a human donor in good health. Some clones in this sample may be carry-over from other donors' samples. The sequenced sample consisted of PBMCs. The chain has TRBV10-1 and TRBJ2-7, with TRBD1 matching over 8 bases. The CDR3 nucleotides are TGCGCCAGCGGAACAGGGGGCTACGAGCAGTACTTC. Residues: CASGTGGYEQYF.